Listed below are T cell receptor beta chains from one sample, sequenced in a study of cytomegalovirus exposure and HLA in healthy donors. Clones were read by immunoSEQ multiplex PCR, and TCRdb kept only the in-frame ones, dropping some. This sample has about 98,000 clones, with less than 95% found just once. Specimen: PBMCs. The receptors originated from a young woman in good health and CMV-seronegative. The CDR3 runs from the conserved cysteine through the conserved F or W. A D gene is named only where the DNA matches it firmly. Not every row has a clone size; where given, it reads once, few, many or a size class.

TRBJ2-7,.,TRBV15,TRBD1,CATSRQDRETDYEQYF,TGTGCCACCAGCCGGCAGGACAGGGAGACCGACTACGAGCAGTACTTC
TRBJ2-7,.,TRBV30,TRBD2,CAWRSGGIYEQYF,TGTGCCTGGAGGTCGGGGGGGATCTACGAGCAGTACTTC
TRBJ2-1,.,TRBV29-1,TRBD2,CSAKSGSSYNEQFF,TGCAGCGCGAAGAGCGGGAGCTCCTACAATGAGCAGTTCTTC
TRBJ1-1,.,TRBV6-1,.,CASNELGQSNTEAFF,TGTGCCAGCAATGAACTAGGACAGTCAAACACTGAAGCTTTCTTT
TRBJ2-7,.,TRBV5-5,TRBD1,CASSDGQGSYEQYF,TGTGCCAGCAGCGATGGACAGGGTTCGTACGAGCAGTACTTC
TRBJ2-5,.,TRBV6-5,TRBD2,CASRGTRGQETQYF,TGTGCCAGCAGGGGGACTAGGGGTCAAGAGACCCAGTACTTC
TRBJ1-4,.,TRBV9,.,CASSVAGVNEKLFF,TGTGCCAGCAGCGTGGCAGGGGTCAATGAAAAACTGTTTTTT
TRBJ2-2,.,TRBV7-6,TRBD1,CASSLVETGTPGELFF,TGTGCCAGCAGCTTAGTAGAGACAGGGACGCCCGGGGAGCTGTTTTTT
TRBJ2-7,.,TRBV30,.,CAWSINSYEQYF,TGTGCCTGGAGTATCAACTCCTACGAGCAGTACTTC
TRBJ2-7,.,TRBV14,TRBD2,CASSRASGSYEQYF,TGTGCCAGCAGCCGGGCTAGCGGGAGCTACGAGCAGTACTTC
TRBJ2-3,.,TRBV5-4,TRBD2,CASRYGLAGAGPGTDTQYF,TGTGCCAGCAGATATGGACTAGCGGGGGCTGGGCCCGGCACAGATACGCAGTATTTT
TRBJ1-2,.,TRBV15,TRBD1,CATSRDRGDRDGGYTF,TGTGCCACCAGCAGAGATCGCGGCGACAGGGACGGTGGCTACACCTTC
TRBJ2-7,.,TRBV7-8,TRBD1,CASSLAGTGTGYLNEQYF,TGTGCCAGCAGCTTAGCGGGAACCGGGACAGGGTATCTCAACGAGCAGTACTTC
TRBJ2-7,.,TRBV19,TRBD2,CASSISSGRTTYEQYF,TGTGCCAGTAGTATATCAAGCGGGAGGACCACCTACGAGCAGTACTTC
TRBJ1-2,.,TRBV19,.,CASSIASANYGYTF,TGTGCCAGTAGTATAGCATCGGCTAACTATGGCTACACCTTC
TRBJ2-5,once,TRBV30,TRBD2,CAWTSGSETQYF,TGTGCCTGGACTAGCGGGTCCGAGACCCAGTACTTC
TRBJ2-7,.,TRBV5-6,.,CASSISGPYEQYF,TGTGCCAGCAGCATAAGCGGGCCTTACGAGCAGTACTTC
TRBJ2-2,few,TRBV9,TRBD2,CASSVSGLAGFTNTGELFF,TGTGCCAGCAGCGTCTCGGGACTAGCGGGTTTTACGAACACCGGGGAGCTGTTTTTT
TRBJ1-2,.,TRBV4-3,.,CASSQDREVSYGYTF,TGCGCCAGCAGCCAAGACAGGGAGGTGAGCTATGGCTACACCTTC
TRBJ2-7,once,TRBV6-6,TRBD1,CASSYSGQGYEQYF,TGTGCCAGCAGTTACTCGGGACAGGGTTACGAGCAGTACTTC
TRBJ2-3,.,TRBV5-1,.,CASSETGITDTQYF,TGCGCCAGCAGCGAGACGGGGATCACAGATACGCAGTATTTT
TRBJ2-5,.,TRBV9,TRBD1,CASSSDRVETQYF,TGTGCCAGCAGCTCGGACAGGGTTGAGACCCAGTACTTC
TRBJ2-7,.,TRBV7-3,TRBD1,CASSPNQGAEAYEQYF,TGTGCCAGCAGCCCGAACCAGGGGGCTGAGGCCTACGAGCAGTACTTC
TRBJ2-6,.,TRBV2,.,CASSADRGANVLTF,TGTGCCAGCAGTGCAGACAGGGGGGCCAACGTCCTGACTTTC
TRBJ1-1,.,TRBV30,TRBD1,CAWSVGNTGGRTEAFF,TGTGCCTGGAGTGTAGGGAATACAGGGGGACGTACTGAAGCTTTCTTT
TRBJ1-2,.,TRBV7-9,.,CASGPGSSYGYTF,TGTGCCAGCGGGCCAGGGTCGAGCTATGGCTACACCTTC
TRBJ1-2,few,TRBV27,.,CASSFGGGARGGYTF,TGTGCCAGCAGTTTCGGCGGGGGGGCTCGAGGTGGCTACACCTTC
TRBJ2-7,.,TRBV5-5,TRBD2,CASRTEGLAGEQYF,TGTGCCAGCAGGACGGAGGGACTAGCGGGCGAGCAGTACTTC
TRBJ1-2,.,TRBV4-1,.,CASSQEGRGAWNGYTF,TGCGCCAGCAGCCAAGAAGGGAGGGGAGCGTGGAATGGCTACACCTTC
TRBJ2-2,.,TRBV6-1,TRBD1,CASSEDRGGAGELFF,TGTGCCAGCAGTGAGGACAGGGGAGGTGCCGGGGAGCTGTTTTTT
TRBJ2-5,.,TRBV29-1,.,CSVVRGLQETQYF,TGCAGCGTTGTAAGGGGACTCCAAGAGACCCAGTACTTC
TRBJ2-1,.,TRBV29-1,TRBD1,CSVDGSRGLNNEQFF,TGCAGCGTTGACGGGAGCAGGGGGCTAAACAATGAGCAGTTCTTC
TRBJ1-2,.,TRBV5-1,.,CASNVGSSSGGYTF,TGCGCCAGCAACGTAGGGAGCAGTTCTGGTGGCTACACCTTC
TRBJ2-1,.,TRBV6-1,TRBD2,CASSRTGTSATEQFF,TGTGCCAGCAGTAGAACCGGGACTAGCGCTACTGAGCAGTTCTTC
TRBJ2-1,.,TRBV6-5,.,CASAGGLGNEQFF,TGTGCCAGCGCTGGAGGCCTTGGGAATGAGCAGTTCTTC
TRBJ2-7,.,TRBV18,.,CASSPFFSDQIYEQYF,TGTGCCAGCTCGCCCTTTTTCTCCGATCAGATTTACGAGCAGTACTTC
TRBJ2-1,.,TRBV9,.,CASSLSGSGEQFF,TGTGCCAGCAGCCTAAGCGGCTCGGGGGAGCAGTTCTTC
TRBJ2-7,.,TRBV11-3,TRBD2,CASSPSGGPSYEQYF,TGTGCCAGCAGCCCCAGCGGGGGGCCTTCCTACGAGCAGTACTTC
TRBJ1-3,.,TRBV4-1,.,CASSRPTGSSGNTIYF,TGCGCCAGCAGCCGACCCACAGGGAGCTCTGGAAACACCATATATTTT
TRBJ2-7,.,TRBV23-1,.,CASSQSEDNYEQYF,TGCGCCAGCAGTCAATCTGAAGACAACTACGAGCAGTACTTC
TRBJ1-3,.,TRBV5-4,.,CASRAGGSPPGNTIYF,TGTGCCAGCAGGGCCGGAGGCTCGCCCCCTGGAAACACCATATATTTT
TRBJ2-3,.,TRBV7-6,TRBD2,CASKRGGTDTQYF,TGTGCCAGCAAACGGGGGGGCACAGATACGCAGTATTTT
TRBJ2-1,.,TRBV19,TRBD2,CASTGLAGDNEQFF,TGTGCCAGTACGGGGCTAGCGGGAGACAATGAGCAGTTCTTC
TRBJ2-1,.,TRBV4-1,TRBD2,CASSPGGTSLNEQFF,TGCGCCAGCAGCCCGGGGGGGACTAGTCTTAATGAGCAGTTCTTC
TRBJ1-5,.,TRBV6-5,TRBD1,CASRSTGVQPQHF,TGTGCCAGCAGAAGTACAGGGGTTCAGCCCCAGCATTTT
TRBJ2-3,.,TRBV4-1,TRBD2,CASSQAGRGARGNTQYF,TGCGCCAGCAGCCAAGCGGGGCGGGGGGCACGAGGGAATACGCAGTATTTT